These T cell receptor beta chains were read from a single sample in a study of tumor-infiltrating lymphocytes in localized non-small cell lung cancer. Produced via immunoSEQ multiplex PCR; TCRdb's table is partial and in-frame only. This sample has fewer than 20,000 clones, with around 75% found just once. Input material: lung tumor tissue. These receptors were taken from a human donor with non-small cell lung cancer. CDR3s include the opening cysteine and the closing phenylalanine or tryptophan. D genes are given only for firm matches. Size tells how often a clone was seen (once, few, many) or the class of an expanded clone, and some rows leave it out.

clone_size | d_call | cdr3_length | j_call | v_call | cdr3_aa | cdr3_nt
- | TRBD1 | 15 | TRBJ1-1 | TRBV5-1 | CASSLWAGTGSEAFF | TGCGCCAGCAGCTTGTGGGCCGGGACAGGGTCTGAAGCTTTCTTT
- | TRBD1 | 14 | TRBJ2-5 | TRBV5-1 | CASRTQGFQETQYF | TGCGCCAGCAGAACACAGGGGTTCCAAGAGACCCAGTACTTC
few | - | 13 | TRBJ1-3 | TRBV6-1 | CAHGRVSGNTIYF | TGTGCCCATGGCCGGGTCTCTGGAAACACCATATATTTT
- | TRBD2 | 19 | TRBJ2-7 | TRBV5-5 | CASSLVSGTSGSTSYEQYF | TGTGCCAGCAGCTTGGTGAGTGGGACTAGCGGATCGACGTCCTACGAGCAGTACTTC
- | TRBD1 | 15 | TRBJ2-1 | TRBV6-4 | CASSSGTGVYNEQFF | TGTGCCAGCAGCTCGGGGACAGGGGTTTACAATGAGCAGTTCTTC
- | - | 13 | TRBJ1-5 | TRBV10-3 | CAISPDSNQPQHF | TGTGCCATCAGTCCAGATAGCAATCAGCCCCAGCATTTT
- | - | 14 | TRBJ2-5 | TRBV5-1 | CASSPGLFQETQYF | TGCGCCAGCAGCCCGGGACTGTTTCAAGAGACCCAGTACTTC
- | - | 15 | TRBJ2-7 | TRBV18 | CASSPGVIAAYEQYF | TGTGCCAGCTCACCCGGGGTGATAGCCGCCTACGAGCAGTACTTC
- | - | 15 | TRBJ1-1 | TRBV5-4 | CASSLETGMNTEAFF | TGTGCCAGCAGCTTGGAAACAGGGATGAACACTGAAGCTTTCTTT
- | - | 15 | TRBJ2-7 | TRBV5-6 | CASSFPPGEGYEQYF | TGTGCCAGCAGCTTCCCCCCAGGGGAGGGCTACGAGCAGTACTTC
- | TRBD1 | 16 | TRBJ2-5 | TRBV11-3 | CASSLGGTERQETQYF | TGTGCCAGCAGCTTAGGTGGGACAGAAAGACAAGAGACCCAGTACTTC
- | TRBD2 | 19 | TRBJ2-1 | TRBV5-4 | CASAAPHSGLAGAYNEQFF | TGTGCCAGCGCAGCTCCTCACTCGGGCCTAGCGGGAGCCTACAATGAGCAGTTCTTC
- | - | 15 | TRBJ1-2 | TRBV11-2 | CASSLEGSTNYGYTF | TGTGCCAGCAGCTTAGAAGGCAGTACTAACTATGGCTACACCTTC
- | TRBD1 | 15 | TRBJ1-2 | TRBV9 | CASSVMGTGNYGYTF | TGTGCCAGCAGCGTGATGGGGACAGGGAACTATGGCTACACCTTC
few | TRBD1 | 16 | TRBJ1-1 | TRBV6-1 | CASSEATGVWDTEAFF | TGTGCCAGCAGTGAAGCGACAGGGGTTTGGGACACTGAAGCTTTCTTT
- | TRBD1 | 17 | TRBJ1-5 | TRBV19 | CASSRKGQGSPNQPQHF | TGTGCCAGTAGCCGAAAGGGACAGGGGTCCCCCAATCAGCCCCAGCATTTT
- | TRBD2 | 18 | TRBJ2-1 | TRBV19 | CASSIRGERLAAYNEQFF | TGTGCCAGTAGTATTAGGGGGGAGAGACTAGCGGCCTACAATGAGCAGTTCTTC
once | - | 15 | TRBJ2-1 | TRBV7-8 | CASSSGDFSYNEQFF | TGTGCCAGCAGCTCTGGGGACTTTTCCTACAATGAGCAGTTCTTC
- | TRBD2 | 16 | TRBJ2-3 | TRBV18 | CASSRLSGGLTDTQYF | TGTGCCAGCTCACGTCTTAGCGGGGGGCTCACAGATACGCAGTATTTT
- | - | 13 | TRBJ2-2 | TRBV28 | CASSAPGTGELFF | TGTGCCAGCAGTGCCCCCGGCACCGGGGAGCTGTTTTTT
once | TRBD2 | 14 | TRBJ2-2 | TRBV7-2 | CASSLVTSGGELFF | TGTGCCAGCAGCTTAGTGACTAGCGGGGGGGAGCTGTTTTTT
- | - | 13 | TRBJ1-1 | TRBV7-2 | CASSGDQNTEAFF | TGTGCCAGCAGCGGGGACCAGAACACTGAAGCTTTCTTT
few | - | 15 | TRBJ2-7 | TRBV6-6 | CASSYSAESSYEQYF | TGTGCCAGCAGTTACTCGGCGGAGAGCTCCTACGAGCAGTACTTC
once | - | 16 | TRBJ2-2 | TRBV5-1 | CASSLVTVHDTGELFF | TGCGCCAGCAGCTTGGTAACAGTTCACGACACCGGGGAGCTGTTTTTT
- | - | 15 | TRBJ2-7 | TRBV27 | CASSRTGSRSYEQYF | TGTGCCAGCAGTAGGACCGGGTCCCGCTCCTACGAGCAGTACTTC
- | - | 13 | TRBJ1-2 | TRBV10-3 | CASGREKNYGYTF | TGTGCCTCCGGCCGGGAGAAGAACTATGGCTACACCTTC
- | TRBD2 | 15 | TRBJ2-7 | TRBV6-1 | CASSEREGFVYEQYF | TGTGCCAGCAGTGAACGGGAGGGATTCGTCTACGAGCAGTACTTC